A single sample gave rise to the 13 T cell receptor beta chains below, sequenced in a study of cytomegalovirus exposure and HLA in healthy donors. The PCR employed 60 Vbeta primers together with 13 Jbeta primers. The method was immunoSEQ multiplex PCR; TCRdb's version includes in-frame clones alone and lacks a portion of them. Recorded for this sample: 20,000 to 25,000 clones. Sequencing used PBMCs. All receptors come from a man in his 60s in good health and CMV-seropositive.

The chain joins TRBV30 to TRBJ2-7; 8 positions match TRBD2. V was pared by 7 bases and J by 5 bases, with 13 bases of the junction left unmatched. The CDR3 sequence is 14 residues long. Germline CDR1 is GTSNPN and CDR2 is SVGIG (reference sequence). The CDR3 DNA reads TGTGCCTCGACCGTCGGACTAGCTATCCACGAGCAGTACTTC. Protein product: CASTVGLAIHEQYF.

The rearrangement joins TRBV6-5 to TRBJ2-7; D remains unclear. The CDR3 extends over 11 amino acids. The V gene's germline CDR1 is MNHEY and CDR2 SVGAGI. The V and J ends lost 6 bases and 4 bases respectively, with 7 bases between them. CDR3 amino acids: CASSRVYEQYF. As DNA, the CDR3 is TGTGCCAGCAGCCGAGTATACGAGCAGTACTTC.

This chain connects TRBV29-1 to TRBJ1-2; D ambiguous. V was trimmed by 2 bases and J by 7 bases, leaving 11 bases between them. From germline, CDR1 is SQVTM and CDR2 ANQGSEA. The CDR3 extends over 12 amino acids. CDR3 nucleotide sequence: TGCAGCGTTGAACCGGAGGGATCTGGCTACACCTTC. Protein: CSVEPEGSGYTF.

V is TRBV5-1 and J is TRBJ2-1; 13 nucleotides agree with TRBD2. This CDR3 comprises 15 residues. With V trimmed by 1 base and J by 10 bases, 5 bases remained unmatched. Germline assignment: CDR1 SGHRS and CDR2 YFSETQ. Here the CDR3 DNA reads TGCGCCAGCAGCTTGACCGGGACTAGCGGGACCGAGCAGTTCTTC. This sequence encodes CASSLTGTSGTEQFF. Variable domain in full (rest from reference TRBV5-1 and TRBJ2-1): KAGVTQTPRYLIKTRGQQVTLSCSPISGHRSVSWYQQTPGQGLQFLFEYFSETQRNKGNFPGRFSGRQFSNSRSEMNVSTLELGDSALYLCASSLTGTSGTEQFFGPGTRLTVL.

J is TRBJ2-3 and V is TRBV30; TRBD2 might be the D (5 bases). Germline lookup yields CDR1 GTSNPN and CDR2 SVGIG (reference sequence). V lost 3 bases and J lost 3, with 13 bases in between. CDR3 size: 14 residues. The CDR3 coding sequence is TGTGCCTGGAGAAAGGTAGCGCTTACAGATACGCAGTATTTT. This codes for CAWRKVALTDTQYF.

The rearrangement uses TRBV18 and TRBJ1-1; D is uncertain. Between the trimmed V and J ends, which lost 2 bases and 1 base, there was a span of 11 bases. This CDR3 has 15 residues. Per the germline V gene, CDR1 is KGHSH and CDR2 is LQKENI. The CDR3 DNA reads TGTGCCAGCTCACCAATGGGCCAGACGAACACTGAAGCTTTCTTT. Protein: CASSPMGQTNTEAFF.

This rearrangement joins TRBV30 to TRBJ1-5; D is undetermined. The germline V gene encodes CDR1 GTSNPN and CDR2 SVGIG (reference sequence). The ends were cut back, 7 bases at V and 5 bases at J, with 18 bases in the middle. The CDR3 covers 14 residues. CDR3 sequence: CAFTISGFDQPQHF. In DNA, the CDR3 is TGTGCCTTTACGATTTCGGGTTTCGATCAGCCCCAGCATTTT. Drawing the rest from reference TRBV30 and TRBJ1-5, the complete variable domain is SQTIHQWPATLVQPVGSPLSLECTVEGTSNPNLYWYRQAAGRGLQLLFYSVGIGQISSEVPQNLSASRPQDRQFILSSKKLLLSDSGFYLCAFTISGFDQPQHFGDGTRLSIL.

The CDR3 sequence: CASSDSLAAYNEQFF. CDR3 coding DNA: TGTGCCAGCAGTGATTCCCTAGCGGCCTACAATGAGCAGTTCTTC. J is TRBJ2-1 and V is TRBV6-1, with 7 bases that match TRBD2. J was trimmed by 2 bases and V by 3 bases; bases with no gene match: 4. The CDR3 runs to 15 residues. Germline values: CDR1 MNHNS, CDR2 SASEGT.

The chain recombines TRBV6-1 with TRBJ1-5; TRBD1 matches at 10 bases. V gave up 6 bases and J gave up 3 bases; unmatched junction bases: 5. From germline, CDR1 is MNHNS and CDR2 SASEGT. The CDR3 sequence is 15 residues long. CDR3: CASRETGGLNQPQHF. CDR3 bases: TGTGCCAGCAGGGAGACAGGGGGCCTCAATCAGCCCCAGCATTTT.

The rearrangement uses TRBV4-2 and TRBJ2-5, with 13 bases that match TRBD2. The germline gives CDR1 LGHNA, CDR2 YNFKEQ. This CDR3 is 17 amino acids long. V trimming: 1 base; J trimming: 4 bases; junction bases outside the gene matches: 6. CDR3 DNA: TGTGCCAGCAGCCAAGGGACTAGCGGGGGCTCCGCAGAGACCCAGTACTTC. It encodes CASSQGTSGGSAETQYF.

The chain uses TRBV4-1 and TRBJ2-7, with 10 bases that match TRBD2. CDR3 length: 16 residues. V lost 1 base, J lost 3 bases, and 6 bases stayed unmatched. Germline V gene lookup returns CDR1 MGHRA and CDR2 YSYEKL. The CDR3 spells CASSQGSSGRDYEQYF. For the CDR3, the DNA is TGCGCCAGCAGCCAAGGGTCCAGCGGGAGGGACTACGAGCAGTACTTC.

Here the CDR3 reads CASSDRPGTEAFF. Here the CDR3 DNA reads TGTGCCAGCAGCGACCGCCCGGGTACTGAAGCTTTCTTT. The chain combines TRBV9 with TRBJ1-1; D gene unclear. The V gene lost 3 bases and the J gene lost 5 bases, with 11 bases spanning the gap. Germline V gene lookup returns CDR1 SGDLS and CDR2 YYNGEE. The CDR3 totals 13 residues.

The genes are TRBV19 and TRBJ2-1, with D tentatively TRBD2 (5 bases). V shed 1 base and J shed 6 bases, with 13 bases lying between them. CDR1 and CDR2 (germline): LNHDA, SQIVND (reference sequence). This CDR3 is built from 15 residues. The CDR3 here is CASSIGRLAANEQFF. CDR3 nucleotides: TGTGCCAGTAGTATAGGCAGGCTAGCAGCCAATGAGCAGTTCTTC.